This entry features one T cell receptor beta chain sequence. The antigen is unknown. This sample stems from a study of cytomegalovirus exposure and HLA in healthy donors. The study's findings and limits: In a later analysis, DRB1 alleles had the most associated TCRs; HLA-C alleles the fewest. Listed as cytomegalovirus-associated were 150 or so TCR beta chains. Later analysis demonstrated an association between a missense DCLRE1C variant and TCR beta V- and J-gene trimming.

Nominal health characterized the donors when sampled, though unrecorded immune exposures were likely. The PCR contained 60 Vbeta and 13 Jbeta primers. Only in-frame clones appear in the TCRdb table, and some are missing; sequencing was by immunoSEQ multiplex PCR. The sample shows 150,000 to 200,000 clones, 70% to 80% of them seen only once. The material sequenced was PBMCs. The clonotype was recovered from a woman aged 25 to 39 in good health and CMV-seropositive.

The CDR3 DNA follows: TGTGCCAGTCGAAACTTGAACACTGAAGCTTTCTTT. Encoded protein: CASRNLNTEAFF. The chain couples TRBV6-5 to TRBJ1-1, with D unresolved. V lost 9 bases and J 0 bases, leaving 8 bases between the germline ends. The CDR3 contains 12 residues. In germline, CDR1 is MNHEY, CDR2 SVGAGI.